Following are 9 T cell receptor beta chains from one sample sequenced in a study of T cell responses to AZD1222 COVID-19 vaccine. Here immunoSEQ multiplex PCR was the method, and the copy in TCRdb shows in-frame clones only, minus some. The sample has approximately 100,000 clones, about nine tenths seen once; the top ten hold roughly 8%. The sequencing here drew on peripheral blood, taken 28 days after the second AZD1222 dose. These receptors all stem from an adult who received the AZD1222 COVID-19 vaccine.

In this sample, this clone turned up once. The CDR3 sequence is CASSHYIGTYEQYF. CDR3 nucleotides: TGTGCCAGCAGCCACTACATTGGAACCTACGAGCAGTACTTC. The chain is built from TRBV3-1 (or the pseudogene TRBV3-2) and TRBJ2-7; D is uncertain. With 3 bases removed from V and 2 bases from J, the gap between germline ends came to 11 bases. This CDR3 contains 14 residues. In germline, CDR1 is LGHDT, CDR2 YNNKEL (reference sequence).

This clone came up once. The CDR3 spells CASRGTEGQETQYF. The CDR3 nucleotides are TGTGCCAGCAGGGGGACAGAGGGCCAAGAGACCCAGTACTTC. The genes are TRBV2 and TRBJ2-5; the match to TRBD1 covers 7 bases. From germline, CDR1 is SNHLY and CDR2 FYNNEI. This CDR3 contains 14 residues. After removal of 6 bases from V and 1 base from J, the junction contained 5 bases not matched to a gene.

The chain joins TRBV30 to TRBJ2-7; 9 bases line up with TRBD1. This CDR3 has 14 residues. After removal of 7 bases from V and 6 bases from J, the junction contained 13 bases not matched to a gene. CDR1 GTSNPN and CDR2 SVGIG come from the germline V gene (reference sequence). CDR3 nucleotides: TGTGCCTTGACAGGGGGTACTCGTTATGGCGAGCAGTACTTC. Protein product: CALTGGTRYGEQYF.

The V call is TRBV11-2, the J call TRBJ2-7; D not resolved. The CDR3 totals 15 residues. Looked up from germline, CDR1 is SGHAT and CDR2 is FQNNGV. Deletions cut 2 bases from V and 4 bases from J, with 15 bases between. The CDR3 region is CASSLQNSPQYEQYF. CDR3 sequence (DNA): TGTGCCAGCAGCTTACAAAACAGTCCACAATACGAGCAGTACTTC.

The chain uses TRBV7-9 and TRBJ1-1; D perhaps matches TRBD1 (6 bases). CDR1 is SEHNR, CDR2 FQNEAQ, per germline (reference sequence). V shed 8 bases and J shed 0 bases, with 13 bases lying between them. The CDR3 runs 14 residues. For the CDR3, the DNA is TGTGCCAGCGACCTTAGGGGGGTGAACACTGAAGCTTTCTTT. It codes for CASDLRGVNTEAFF.

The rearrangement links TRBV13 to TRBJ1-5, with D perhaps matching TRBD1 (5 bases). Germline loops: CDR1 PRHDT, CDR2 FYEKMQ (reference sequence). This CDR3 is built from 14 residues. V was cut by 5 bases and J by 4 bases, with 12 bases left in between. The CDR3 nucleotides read TGTGCCAGCAGCACCCGGGACGGAAATCAGCCCCAGCATTTT. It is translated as CASSTRDGNQPQHF. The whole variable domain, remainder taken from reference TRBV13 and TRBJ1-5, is AAGVIQSPRHLIKEKRETATLKCYPIPRHDTVYWYQQGPGQDPQFLISFYEKMQSDKGSIPDRFSAQQFSDYHSELNMSSLELGDSALYFCASSTRDGNQPQHFGDGTRLSIL.

The chain's CDR3 is CASSKATNYGYTF. The CDR3 nucleotides are TGTGCCAGCAGCAAAGCCACTAACTATGGCTACACCTTC. The chain employs TRBV21-1 and TRBJ1-2; TRBD1, the table's D call, was not compared with the DNA. TRBV21-1 is marked as a pseudogene. CDR3 size: 13 residues.

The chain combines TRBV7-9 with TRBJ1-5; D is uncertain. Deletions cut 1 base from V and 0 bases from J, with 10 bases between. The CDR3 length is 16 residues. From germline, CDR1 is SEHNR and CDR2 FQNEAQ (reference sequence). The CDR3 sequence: CASSLGADYSNQPQHF. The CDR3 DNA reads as TGTGCCAGCAGCTTAGGAGCCGATTATAGCAATCAGCCCCAGCATTTT.

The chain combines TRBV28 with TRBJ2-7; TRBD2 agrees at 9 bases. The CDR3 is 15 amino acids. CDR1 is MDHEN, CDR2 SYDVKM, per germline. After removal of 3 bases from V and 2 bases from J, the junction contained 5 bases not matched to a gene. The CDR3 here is CASSFAAGGTYEQYF. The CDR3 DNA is TGTGCCAGCAGTTTCGCAGCGGGGGGAACCTACGAGCAGTACTTC. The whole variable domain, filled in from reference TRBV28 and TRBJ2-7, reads DVKVTQSSRYLVKRTGEKVFLECVQDMDHENMFWYRQDPGLGLRLIYFSYDVKMKEKGDIPEGYSVSREKKERFSLILESASTNQTSMYLCASSFAAGGTYEQYFGPGTRLTVT.